This T cell receptor beta chain is from a study of yellow fever vaccine responses in identical twins. With 5 bases removed from V and 6 bases from J, the gap between germline ends came to 17 bases. This CDR3 has 15 amino acids. CDR1 is MDHEN and CDR2 is SYDVKM in the germline V gene. One entry per CDR3 protein, called by TCRdb with MiXCR from the RT-PCR reads. The data show almost 9,000 distinct CDR3 sequences, over 70% seen once. This receptor was obtained from a woman younger than 30 who received the yellow fever vaccine. The material was T cells from blood (PBMCs), unsorted or a sorted subset (not recorded which), obtained before or after yellow fever vaccination (not recorded which). The rearrangement uses TRBV28 and TRBJ1-5, with TRBD1 as a possible D gene (6 bases). CDR3 protein: CASSEGQGIGQPQHF. CDR3 nucleotide sequence: TGTGCCAGCAGTGAGGGACAAGGAATAGGTCAGCCCCAGCATTTT.